The sequence of this TCR beta chain was determined in a study of T cell responses to AZD1222 COVID-19 vaccine. V lost 0 bases to trimming and J lost 7 bases; unmatched junction nucleotides: 9. Germline V gives CDR1 LGHNA, CDR2 YNFKEQ. This CDR3 is 17 amino acids long. As to this clone: The antigen remains undetermined.

Profiling relied on immunoSEQ multiplex PCR, and the TCRdb table lists in-frame clones only, not all of them. The sample records around 150,000 clones, more than 85% being singletons. Overall study findings and caveats: Two AZD1222 administrations were followed by greater Spike-specific TCR breadth and depth.

The sequence derives from an adult who received the AZD1222 COVID-19 vaccine. The gene calls are TRBV4-2 and TRBJ1-4; 9 bases are shared with TRBD1. The sequences come from peripheral blood, collected 28 days after the second AZD1222 dose. CDR3 nucleotide sequence: TGTGCCAGCAGCCAAGAGGACAGGGGCAGGGGTAGTGAAAAACTGTTTTTT. Protein sequence: CASSQEDRGRGSEKLFF.